This TCR beta chain originates from a study of human T cells and chemical hapten exposure. Study-wide results and limits: After DPC sensitization, TCRs above 1 in 1000 frequency showed no change. Alopecia affecting every donor means their immune response may not match healthy people's.

TCRdb reprocessed the RACE reads with MiXCR, giving one entry per CDR3 protein. The sample holds 84,000 or so distinct CDR3 sequences, 8.5% to 9% seen once. Germline loops: CDR1 GTSNPN, CDR2 SVGIG (reference sequence). V was shortened by 2 bases and J by 15 bases, with 23 bases between the two germline ends. CDR3 length: 14 residues. This clonotype was found many times. The antigen is unknown. Time point noted: pre-sensitization, week 0. Regarding treatment: therapeutic diphenylcyclopropenone sensitization with weekly scalp DPC. The clonotype originates from a man aged 35-49 years with alopecia areata. Some clones in this sample may be carry-over from other donors' samples. V is TRBV30 and J is TRBJ2-1; unclear D gene. This specimen was whole blood, taken in connection with sensitization to the hapten diphenylcyclopropenone (DPC). As DNA, the CDR3 is TGTGCCTGGAGTCTACCAGGCAGGATCATTCTACCGTTCTTC. Protein sequence: CAWSLPGRIILPFF.